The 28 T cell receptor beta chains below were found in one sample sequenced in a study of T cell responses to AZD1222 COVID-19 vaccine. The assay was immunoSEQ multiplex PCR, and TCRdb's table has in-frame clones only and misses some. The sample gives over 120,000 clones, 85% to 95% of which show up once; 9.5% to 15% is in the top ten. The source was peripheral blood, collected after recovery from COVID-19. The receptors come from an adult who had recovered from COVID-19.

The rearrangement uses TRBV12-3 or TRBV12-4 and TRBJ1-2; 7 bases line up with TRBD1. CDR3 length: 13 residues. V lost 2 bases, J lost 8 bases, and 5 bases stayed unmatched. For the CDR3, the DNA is TGTGCCAGCAGTTTACAGGGGGAAGACGGCTACACCTTC. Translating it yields CASSLQGEDGYTF.

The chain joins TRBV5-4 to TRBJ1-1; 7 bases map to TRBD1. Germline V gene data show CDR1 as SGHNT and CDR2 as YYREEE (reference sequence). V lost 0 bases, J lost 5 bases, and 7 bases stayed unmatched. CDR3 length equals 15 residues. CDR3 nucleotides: TGTGCCAGCAGCTTGGAGACAGGGATAGGGACTGAAGCTTTCTTT. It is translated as CASSLETGIGTEAFF.

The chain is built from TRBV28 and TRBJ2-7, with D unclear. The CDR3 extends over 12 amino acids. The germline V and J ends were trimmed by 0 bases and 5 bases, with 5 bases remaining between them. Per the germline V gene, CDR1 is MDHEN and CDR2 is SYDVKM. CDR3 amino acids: CASSLWPHEQYF. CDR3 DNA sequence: TGTGCCAGCAGTTTATGGCCCCACGAGCAGTACTTC.

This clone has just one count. The CDR3 nucleotides read TGTGCCAGCAGCGTAGAGCCTAGCGGGAGCTACGAGCAGTACTTC. Encoded protein: CASSVEPSGSYEQYF. The chain employs TRBV9 and TRBJ2-7, with 10 nucleotides matching TRBD2. Per the germline V gene, CDR1 is SGDLS and CDR2 is YYNGEE. The CDR3 totals 15 residues. V shed 0 bases, J shed 3 bases, and the junction held 3 bases outside the gene matches.

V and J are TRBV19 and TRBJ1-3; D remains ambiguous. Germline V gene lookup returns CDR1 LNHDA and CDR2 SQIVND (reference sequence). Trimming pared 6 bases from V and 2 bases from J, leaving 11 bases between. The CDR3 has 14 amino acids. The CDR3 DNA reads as TGTGCCAGTAGCCCTCCCCAAGCTGGAAACACCATATATTTT. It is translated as CASSPPQAGNTIYF. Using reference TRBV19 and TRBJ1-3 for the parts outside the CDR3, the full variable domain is DGGITQSPKYLFRKEGQNVTLSCEQNLNHDAMYWYRQDPGQGLRLIYYSQIVNDFQKGDIAEGYSVSREKKESFPLTVTSAQKNPTAFYLCASSPPQAGNTIYFGEGSWLTVV.

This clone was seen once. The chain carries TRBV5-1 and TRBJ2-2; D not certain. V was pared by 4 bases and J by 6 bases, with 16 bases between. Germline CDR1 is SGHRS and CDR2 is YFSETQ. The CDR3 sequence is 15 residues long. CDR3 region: CASSPRGTSAGELFF. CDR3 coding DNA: TGCGCCAGCAGCCCCCGCGGTACATCCGCCGGGGAGCTGTTTTTT.

This CDR3 is CASSQVAGAYNEQFF. The CDR3 DNA is TGCGCCAGCAGCCAAGTTGCGGGTGCCTACAATGAGCAGTTCTTC. V and J are TRBV4-1 and TRBJ2-1, with D tentatively TRBD2 (5 bases). Germline CDR1 is MGHRA and CDR2 is YSYEKL. V was pared by 1 base and J by 2 bases, with 9 bases between. The CDR3 length is 15 residues.

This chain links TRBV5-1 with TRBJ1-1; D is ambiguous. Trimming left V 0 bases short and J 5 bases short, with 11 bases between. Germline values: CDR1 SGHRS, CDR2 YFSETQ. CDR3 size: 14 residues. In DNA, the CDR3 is TGCGCCAGCAGCTTGGACACCGGAGAAACTGAAGCTTTCTTT. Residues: CASSLDTGETEAFF. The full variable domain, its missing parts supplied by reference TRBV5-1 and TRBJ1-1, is KAGVTQTPRYLIKTRGQQVTLSCSPISGHRSVSWYQQTPGQGLQFLFEYFSETQRNKGNFPGRFSGRQFSNSRSEMNVSTLELGDSALYLCASSLDTGETEAFFGQGTRLTVV.

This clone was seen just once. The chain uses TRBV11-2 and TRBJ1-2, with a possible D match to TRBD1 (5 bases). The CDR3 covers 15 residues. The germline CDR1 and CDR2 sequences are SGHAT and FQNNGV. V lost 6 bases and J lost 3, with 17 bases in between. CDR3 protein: CASSSSRDLYYGYTF. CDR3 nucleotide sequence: TGTGCCAGCAGTTCGTCCCGGGACTTGTACTATGGCTACACCTTC.

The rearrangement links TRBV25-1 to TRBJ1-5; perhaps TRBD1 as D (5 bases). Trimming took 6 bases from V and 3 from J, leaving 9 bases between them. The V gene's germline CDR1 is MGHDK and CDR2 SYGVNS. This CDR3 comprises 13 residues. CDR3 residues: CASSQGSNQPQHF. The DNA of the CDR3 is TGTGCCAGCAGCCAGGGATCCAATCAGCCCCAGCATTTT.

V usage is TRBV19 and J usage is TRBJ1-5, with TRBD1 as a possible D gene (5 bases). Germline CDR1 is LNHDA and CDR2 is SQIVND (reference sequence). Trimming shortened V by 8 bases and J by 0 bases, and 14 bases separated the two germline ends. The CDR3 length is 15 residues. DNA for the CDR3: TGTGCCAGTGCCCCGGGACTTTATAGCAATCAGCCCCAGCATTTT. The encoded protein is CASAPGLYSNQPQHF.

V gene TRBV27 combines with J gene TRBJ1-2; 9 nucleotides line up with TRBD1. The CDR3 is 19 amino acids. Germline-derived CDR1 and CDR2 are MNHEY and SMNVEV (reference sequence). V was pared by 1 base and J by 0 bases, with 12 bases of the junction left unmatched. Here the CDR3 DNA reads TGTGCCAGCAGTTTATTCGGAGGACAGGGGCCCAGCCCTAACTATGGCTACACCTTC. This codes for CASSLFGGQGPSPNYGYTF.

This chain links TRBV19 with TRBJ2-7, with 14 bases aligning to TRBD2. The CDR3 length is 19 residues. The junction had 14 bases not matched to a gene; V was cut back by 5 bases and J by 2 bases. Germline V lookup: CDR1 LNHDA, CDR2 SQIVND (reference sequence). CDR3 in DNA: TGTGCCAGTAGTCCCCGGACTAGCGGGAGGTTAGAACGTACCTACGAGCAGTACTTC. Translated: CASSPRTSGRLERTYEQYF.

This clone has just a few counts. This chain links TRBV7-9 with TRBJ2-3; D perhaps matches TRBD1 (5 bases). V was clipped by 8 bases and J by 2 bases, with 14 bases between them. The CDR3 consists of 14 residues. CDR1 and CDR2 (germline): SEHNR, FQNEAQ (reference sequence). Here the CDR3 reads CASGANRDTDTQYF. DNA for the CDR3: TGTGCCAGCGGGGCCAACCGAGACACAGATACGCAGTATTTT.

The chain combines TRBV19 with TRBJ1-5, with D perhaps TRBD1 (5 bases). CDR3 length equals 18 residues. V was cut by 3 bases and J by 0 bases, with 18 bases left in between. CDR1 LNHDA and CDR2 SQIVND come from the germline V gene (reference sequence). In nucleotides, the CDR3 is TGTGCCAGTAGTATCTTGTTCGGGGCCGAGGATAGCAATCAGCCCCAGCATTTT. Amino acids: CASSILFGAEDSNQPQHF.

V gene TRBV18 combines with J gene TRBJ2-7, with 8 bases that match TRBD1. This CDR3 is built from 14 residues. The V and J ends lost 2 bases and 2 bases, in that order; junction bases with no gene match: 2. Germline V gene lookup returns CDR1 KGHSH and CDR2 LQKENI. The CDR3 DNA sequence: TGTGCCAGCTCACCAGCGGGACAGGCCTACGAGCAGTACTTC. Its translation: CASSPAGQAYEQYF. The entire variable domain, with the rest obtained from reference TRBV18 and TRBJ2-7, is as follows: NAGVMQNPRHLVRRRGQEARLRCSPMKGHSHVYWYRQLPEEGLKFMVYLQKENIIDESGMPKERFSAEFPKEGPSILRIQQVVRGDSAAYFCASSPAGQAYEQYFGPGTRLTVT.

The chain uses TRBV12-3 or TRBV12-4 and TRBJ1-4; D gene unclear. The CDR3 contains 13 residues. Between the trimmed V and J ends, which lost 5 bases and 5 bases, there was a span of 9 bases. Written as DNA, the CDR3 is TGTGCCAGCAGTCTGGGATTCAATGAAAAACTGTTTTTT. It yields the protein CASSLGFNEKLFF.

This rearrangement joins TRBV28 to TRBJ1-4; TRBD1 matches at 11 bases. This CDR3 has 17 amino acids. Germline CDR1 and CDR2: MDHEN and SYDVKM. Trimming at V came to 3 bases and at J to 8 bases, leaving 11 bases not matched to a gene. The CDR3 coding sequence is TGTGCCAGCAGTTTCGGGGACAGGGGGGGAGGAAGGGAAAAACTGTTTTTT. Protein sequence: CASSFGDRGGGREKLFF. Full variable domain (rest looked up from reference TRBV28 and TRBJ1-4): DVKVTQSSRYLVKRTGEKVFLECVQDMDHENMFWYRQDPGLGLRLIYFSYDVKMKEKGDIPEGYSVSREKKERFSLILESASTNQTSMYLCASSFGDRGGGREKLFFGSGTQLSVL.

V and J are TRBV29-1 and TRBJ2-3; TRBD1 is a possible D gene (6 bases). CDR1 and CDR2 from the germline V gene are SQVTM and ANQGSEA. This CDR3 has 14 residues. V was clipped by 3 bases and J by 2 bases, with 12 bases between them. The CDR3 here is CSVEARGYTDTQYF. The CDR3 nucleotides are TGCAGCGTTGAGGCCAGGGGATACACAGATACGCAGTATTTT.

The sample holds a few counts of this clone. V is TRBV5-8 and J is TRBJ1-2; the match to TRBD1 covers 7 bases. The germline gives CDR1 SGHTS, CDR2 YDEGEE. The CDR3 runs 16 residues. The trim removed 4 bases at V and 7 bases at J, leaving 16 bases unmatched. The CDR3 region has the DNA TGTGCCAGCAGCCTCCCGAAGACAGGGCCGTTCGGTGGCTACACCTTC. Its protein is CASSLPKTGPFGGYTF. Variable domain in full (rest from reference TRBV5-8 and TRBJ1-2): EAGVTQSPTHLIKTRGQQATLRCSPISGHTSVYWYQQALGLGLQFLLWYDEGEERNRGNFPPRFSGRQFPNYSSELNVNALELEDSALYLCASSLPKTGPFGGYTFGSGTRLTVV.

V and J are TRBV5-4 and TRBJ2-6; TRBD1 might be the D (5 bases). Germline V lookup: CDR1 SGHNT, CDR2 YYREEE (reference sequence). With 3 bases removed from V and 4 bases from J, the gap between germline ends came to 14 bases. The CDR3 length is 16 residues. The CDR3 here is CASSSSRVTGANVLTF. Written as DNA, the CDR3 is TGTGCCAGCAGCTCAAGCAGGGTCACCGGGGCCAACGTCCTGACTTTC. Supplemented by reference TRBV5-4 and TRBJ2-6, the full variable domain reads ETGVTQSPTHLIKTRGQQVTLRCSSQSGHNTVSWYQQALGQGPQFIFQYYREEENGRGNFPPRFSGLQFPNYSSELNVNALELDDSALYLCASSSSRVTGANVLTFGAGSRLTVL.

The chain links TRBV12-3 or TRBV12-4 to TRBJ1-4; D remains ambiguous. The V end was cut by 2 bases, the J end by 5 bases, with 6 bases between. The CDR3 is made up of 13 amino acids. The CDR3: CASSLISNEKLFF. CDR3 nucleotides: TGTGCCAGCAGTTTAATTAGCAATGAAAAACTGTTTTTT.

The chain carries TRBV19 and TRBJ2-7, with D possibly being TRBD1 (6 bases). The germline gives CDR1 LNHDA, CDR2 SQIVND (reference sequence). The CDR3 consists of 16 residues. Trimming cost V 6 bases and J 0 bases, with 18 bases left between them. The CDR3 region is CASSRTRTASSYEQYF. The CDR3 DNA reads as TGTGCCAGTAGCCGTACCCGGACAGCGAGCTCCTACGAGCAGTACTTC.

CDR3 residues: CASSELAGGRETQYF. In DNA form, the CDR3 reads TGTGCCAGCAGTGAACTAGCGGGAGGGCGGGAGACCCAGTACTTC. The genes are TRBV2 and TRBJ2-5, with 12 bases identical to TRBD2. Germline CDR1 and CDR2: SNHLY and FYNNEI. With 2 bases clipped from V and 5 bases from J, the junction kept 3 bases outside the gene matches. The length of the CDR3 is 15 residues. Full variable domain (missing parts from reference TRBV2 and TRBJ2-5): EPEVTQTPSHQVTQMGQEVILRCVPISNHLYFYWYRQILGQKVEFLVSFYNNEISEKSEIFDDQFSVERPDGSNFTLKIRSTKLEDSAMYFCASSELAGGRETQYFGPGTRLLVL.

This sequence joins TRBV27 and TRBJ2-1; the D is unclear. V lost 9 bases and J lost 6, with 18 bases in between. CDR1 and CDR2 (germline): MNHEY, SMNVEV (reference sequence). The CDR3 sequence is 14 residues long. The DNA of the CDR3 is TGTGCCAGTGCCCCACCCTGGAAGGGCAATGAGCAGTTCTTC. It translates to CASAPPWKGNEQFF.

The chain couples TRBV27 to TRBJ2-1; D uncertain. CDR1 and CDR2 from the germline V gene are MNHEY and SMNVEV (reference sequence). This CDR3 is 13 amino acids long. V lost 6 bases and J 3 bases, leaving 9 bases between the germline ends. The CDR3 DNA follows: TGTGCCAGCAGCGACGGCAACTACAATGAGCAGTTCTTC. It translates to CASSDGNYNEQFF.

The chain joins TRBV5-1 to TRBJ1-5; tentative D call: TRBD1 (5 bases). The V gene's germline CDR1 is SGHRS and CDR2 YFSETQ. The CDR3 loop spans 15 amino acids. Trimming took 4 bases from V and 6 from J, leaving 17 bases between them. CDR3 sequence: CASSEMGVVGQPQHF. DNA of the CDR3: TGCGCCAGCAGCGAGATGGGGGTTGTAGGTCAGCCCCAGCATTTT.

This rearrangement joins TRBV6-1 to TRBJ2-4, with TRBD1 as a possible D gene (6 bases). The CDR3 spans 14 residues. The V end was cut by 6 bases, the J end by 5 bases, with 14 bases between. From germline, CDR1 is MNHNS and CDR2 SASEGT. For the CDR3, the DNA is TGTGCCAGCAGAGCCGGGACAAATGAAAACATTCAGTACTTC. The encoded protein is CASRAGTNENIQYF.